The 28 T cell receptor beta chains presented below share a single source sample, sequenced in a study of blood T cell repertoires in COVID-19. Sequencing was performed with immunoSEQ multiplex PCR; in TCRdb, only in-frame clones are kept and a portion is missing. The table includes 200,000 to 300,000 clones, 84% detected once. The sequencing sample was made of peripheral blood. These receptors were collected from a man between 50 and 59 years old with acute or convalescent COVID-19.

The rearrangement joins TRBV5-4 to TRBJ1-1; TRBD1 agrees at 9 bases. Germline assignment: CDR1 SGHNT and CDR2 YYREEE (reference sequence). This CDR3 is built from 16 residues. V lost 0 bases to trimming and J lost 5 bases; unmatched junction nucleotides: 8. CDR3 in DNA: TGTGCCAGCAGCTTGGGACAGGGGGGCGCGTATACTGAAGCTTTCTTT. It yields the protein CASSLGQGGAYTEAFF.

The J gene is TRBJ1-2, the V gene TRBV7-9; D may be TRBD1 (5 bases). There are 12 residues in the CDR3. V lost 4 bases and J 8 bases, leaving 11 bases between the germline ends. CDR1 and CDR2 (germline): SEHNR, FQNEAQ (reference sequence). The CDR3 coding sequence is TGTGCCAGCAGCTCCCAGGGAAAAGGCTACACCTTC. Its translation is CASSSQGKGYTF. The variable domain in full, with the rest retrieved from reference TRBV7-9 and TRBJ1-2, is DTGVSQNPRHKITKRGQNVTFRCDPISEHNRLYWYRQTLGQGPEFLTYFQNEAQLEKSRLLSDRFSAERPKGSFSTLEIQRTEQGDSAMYLCASSSQGKGYTFGSGTRLTVV.

The chain links TRBV13 to TRBJ2-7; 8 bases fit TRBD1. The CDR3 consists of 14 residues. J was trimmed by 6 bases and V by 5 bases; bases with no gene match: 9. Germline lookup yields CDR1 PRHDT and CDR2 FYEKMQ (reference sequence). CDR3 nucleotide sequence: TGTGCCAGCAGCCCACGGACAGGGAGGCGCGAGCAGTACTTC. It translates to CASSPRTGRREQYF.

This chain links TRBV28 with TRBJ2-3; 8 bases are shared with TRBD2. V dropped 8 bases and J dropped 4; count of bases not matched to a gene: 8. Germline CDR1 reads MDHEN; CDR2 reads SYDVKM. The length of the CDR3 is 14 residues. The CDR3 here is CASGHREGADTQYF. CDR3 sequence (DNA): TGTGCCAGCGGGCATCGGGAGGGTGCAGATACGCAGTATTTT.

The chain recombines TRBV18 with TRBJ2-5; 10 bases line up with TRBD2. Germline CDR1 reads KGHSH; CDR2 reads LQKENI. The V and J ends lost 3 bases and 5 bases, in that order; junction bases with no gene match: 9. This CDR3 contains 16 residues. CDR3 sequence reads: CASSPGLASVGETQYF. CDR3 bases: TGTGCCAGCTCACCGGGACTAGCGTCGGTGGGGGAGACCCAGTACTTC.

The chain combines TRBV18 with TRBJ2-7; tentatively, D is TRBD1 (5 bases). CDR1 and CDR2 from the germline V gene are KGHSH and LQKENI. Trimming left V 6 bases short and J 0 bases short, with 21 bases between. The CDR3 covers 17 residues. The CDR3 reads CASSIMTASVSSYEQYF. CDR3 DNA sequence: TGTGCCAGCTCTATAATGACAGCGTCGGTTAGCTCCTACGAGCAGTACTTC.

J is TRBJ1-3 and V is TRBV19; D gene uncertain. The CDR3 is made up of 12 amino acids. V was pared by 7 bases and J by 3 bases, with 7 bases between. Germline V gene data show CDR1 as LNHDA and CDR2 as SQIVND (reference sequence). CDR3 nucleotide sequence: TGTGCCAGTACCCTCCTTGGAAACACCATATATTTT. Translation gives CASTLLGNTIYF. Based on the CDR3 plus reference TRBV19 and TRBJ1-3, the full variable domain is DGGITQSPKYLFRKEGQNVTLSCEQNLNHDAMYWYRQDPGQGLRLIYYSQIVNDFQKGDIAEGYSVSREKKESFPLTVTSAQKNPTAFYLCASTLLGNTIYFGEGSWLTVV.

Ten or more counts support this clone. V gene TRBV28 combines with J gene TRBJ2-7; maybe TRBD1 (6 bases). Germline V gene sequence: CDR1 MDHEN, CDR2 SYDVKM. Trimming removed 6 bases at V and 0 bases at J, with 21 bases between. The CDR3 runs to 17 residues. The CDR3 loop reads CASRPRPGADSSYEQYF. In nucleotides, the CDR3 is TGTGCCAGCAGACCTAGGCCCGGGGCGGACAGCTCCTACGAGCAGTACTTC.

This clone was seen just once. The chain combines TRBV24-1 with TRBJ1-5; TRBD1 might be the D (6 bases). In germline, CDR1 is KGHDR, CDR2 SFDVKD. Deletions cut 7 bases from V and 7 bases from J, with 19 bases between. There are 15 residues in the CDR3. In nucleotides, the CDR3 is TGTGCCACCAGGCCGCCCGAGGGAGGGGGGCAGCCCCAGCATTTT. Its protein is CATRPPEGGGQPQHF.

This chain joins TRBV5-1 and TRBJ1-2; perhaps TRBD1 as D (6 bases). In germline, CDR1 is SGHRS, CDR2 YFSETQ. The CDR3 length is 14 residues. The V end was cut by 4 bases, the J end by 5 bases, with 15 bases between. CDR3 DNA: TGCGCCAGCAGCGAACCAGGGGAGTGGTATGGCTACACCTTC. Translation gives CASSEPGEWYGYTF.

The V and J genes are TRBV19 and TRBJ2-1; 10 positions match TRBD2. CDR3 length equals 14 residues. J gave up 2 bases and V 7 bases, and 2 bases lay outside the gene matches. The germline CDR1 and CDR2 sequences are LNHDA and SQIVND (reference sequence). The CDR3 DNA reads TGTGCCAGTACTCTAGCGGGAGCCTACAATGAGCAGTTCTTC. Its protein is CASTLAGAYNEQFF.

The chain uses TRBV6-4 and TRBJ1-1, with 8 bases that match TRBD1. The V gene's germline CDR1 is MRHNA and CDR2 SNTAGT. Trimming removed 6 bases from V and 1 base from J; junction bases left unmatched: 7. The CDR3 is made up of 15 amino acids. CDR3 loop: CASSPGQGANTEAFF. The CDR3 DNA reads TGTGCCAGCAGCCCTGGACAGGGCGCGAACACTGAAGCTTTCTTT.

This chain connects TRBV9 to TRBJ2-7; 9 positions match TRBD2. Germline CDR1 reads SGDLS; CDR2 reads YYNGEE. This CDR3 comprises 16 residues. J gave up 3 bases and V 3 bases, and 10 bases lay outside the gene matches. CDR3 coding DNA: TGTGCCAGCAGCGCCGACCCGACTAGCGGACACTACGAGCAGTACTTC. It codes for CASSADPTSGHYEQYF. Full variable domain (remainder filled in from reference TRBV9 and TRBJ2-7): DSGVTQTPKHLITATGQRVTLRCSPRSGDLSVYWYQQSLDQGLQFLIQYYNGEERAKGNILERFSAQQFPDLHSELNLSSLELGDSALYFCASSADPTSGHYEQYFGPGTRLTVT.

The chain employs TRBV6-5 and TRBJ2-3, with no clear D. V lost 4 bases to trimming and J lost 3 bases, with 8 bases between them. Germline CDR1 and CDR2: MNHEY and SVGAGI. The CDR3 is 13 amino acids. The CDR3 loop is CASSFLWTDTQYF. CDR3 coding DNA: TGTGCCAGCAGTTTCCTATGGACAGATACGCAGTATTTT.

The V gene is TRBV3-1 (or the pseudogene TRBV3-2), the J gene TRBJ2-1; perhaps TRBD2 as D (6 bases). This CDR3 contains 16 residues. Germline V gene lookup returns CDR1 LGHDT and CDR2 YNNKEL (reference sequence). V dropped 2 bases and J dropped 14 bases, with 25 bases sitting between them. The CDR3 sequence is CASSQPDGGRVEMEFF. The CDR3 DNA is TGTGCCAGCAGCCAACCTGATGGAGGGAGAGTTGAGATGGAGTTCTTC.

The chain couples TRBV12-5 to TRBJ1-5; no reliable D call. CDR1 is LGHNT, CDR2 FRNRAP, per germline. This CDR3 has 18 amino acids. The V and J ends lost 1 base and 3 bases respectively, with 19 bases between them. The CDR3 spells CASGLGNFPSHLNQPQHF. CDR3 coding DNA: TGTGCTAGTGGTTTGGGCAATTTCCCTTCACACCTCAATCAGCCCCAGCATTTT.

The genes are TRBV19 and TRBJ1-5; D is perhaps TRBD1 (5 bases). The CDR3 is 14 amino acids. V shed 3 bases and J shed 5 bases, with 11 bases lying between them. CDR1 LNHDA and CDR2 SQIVND come from the germline V gene (reference sequence). The CDR3 sequence: CASSIPGRDQPQHF. CDR3 coding DNA: TGTGCCAGTAGTATCCCAGGGAGGGATCAGCCCCAGCATTTT.

This rearrangement joins TRBV5-1 to TRBJ2-2; TRBD2 aligns across 15 bases. The germline gives CDR1 SGHRS, CDR2 YFSETQ. The junction had 20 bases not matched to a gene; V was cut back by 4 bases and J by 4 bases. The CDR3 is 22 amino acids. CDR3 sequence reads: CASSHMSAGLAGGTRGTGELFF. CDR3 DNA: TGCGCCAGCAGCCACATGTCAGCGGGACTAGCGGGAGGAACGAGGGGCACCGGGGAGCTGTTTTTT.

The rearrangement links TRBV7-9 to TRBJ2-3; 11 nucleotides line up with TRBD2. CDR3 size: 19 residues. CDR1 SEHNR and CDR2 FQNEAQ come from the germline V gene (reference sequence). J gave up 5 bases and V 4 bases, and 17 bases lay outside the gene matches. The CDR3 sequence is CASSYPIGLGTSGIDTQYF. CDR3 sequence (DNA): TGTGCCAGCAGCTATCCGATCGGGCTCGGGACTAGCGGAATAGATACGCAGTATTTT.

The V call is TRBV21-1, the J call TRBJ1-1; TRBD1, the table's D call, lacks a check against the DNA. TRBV21-1 is a pseudogene segment. The CDR3 sequence is 17 residues long. CDR3: CASSRPGQGYMNTEAFF. The CDR3 coding sequence is TGTGCCAGCAGCAGGCCGGGACAGGGGTACATGAACACTGAAGCTTTCTTT.

The gene calls are TRBV24-1 and TRBJ1-5; a weak D match, TRBD1 (6 bases). The length of the CDR3 is 14 residues. Germline V gene sequence: CDR1 KGHDR, CDR2 SFDVKD. Trimming stripped 0 bases from V and 12 bases from J, with 14 bases between. The CDR3 sequence: CATSDLRGHSDQHF. DNA of the CDR3: TGTGCCACCAGTGATTTGCGGGGACATTCCGACCAGCATTTT.

V usage is TRBV5-1 and J usage is TRBJ2-7; TRBD1 matches 7 bases. This CDR3 contains 14 residues. Trimming at V came to 0 bases and at J to 6 bases, leaving 6 bases not matched to a gene. The germline CDR1 and CDR2 sequences are SGHRS and YFSETQ. The CDR3 DNA follows: TGCGCCAGCAGCTTGGTTTCAGGGGGTCTCGAGCAGTACTTC. Translation gives CASSLVSGGLEQYF.

V gene TRBV7-9 combines with J gene TRBJ2-2, with D perhaps TRBD1 (6 bases). This CDR3 is built from 14 residues. From germline, CDR1 is SEHNR and CDR2 FQNEAQ (reference sequence). The V end was cut by 6 bases, the J end by 4 bases, with 12 bases between. The CDR3 loop is CASSSRGSTGELFF. The CDR3 DNA sequence: TGTGCCAGCAGTTCCAGGGGTAGCACCGGGGAGCTGTTTTTT.

The J gene is TRBJ2-1, the V gene TRBV5-1, with 7 bases that match TRBD2. Germline loops: CDR1 SGHRS, CDR2 YFSETQ. V lost 5 bases and J lost 5; bases outside the gene matches: 10. CDR3 length: 15 amino acids. Written as DNA, the CDR3 is TGCGCCAGCAGGGTACCGGGGGGTGCGGACAATGAGCAGTTCTTC. Translated, it gives CASRVPGGADNEQFF.

The rearrangement links TRBV10-3 to TRBJ2-7; 11 bases are shared with TRBD1. Germline CDR1 and CDR2: ENHRY and SYGVKD. J gave up 2 bases and V 4 bases, and 4 bases lay outside the gene matches. There are 15 residues in the CDR3. This CDR3 reads CAISVGQGGPYEQYF. CDR3 sequence (DNA): TGTGCCATCAGTGTGGGACAGGGGGGTCCCTACGAGCAGTACTTC.

This clone was counted ten times or more. The V call is TRBV6-9, the J call TRBJ1-1; 10 positions agree with TRBD1. The length of the CDR3 is 15 residues. Germline trimming cut 2 bases from V and 5 bases from J; bases unmatched to any gene: 5. From germline, CDR1 is MNHGY and CDR2 SVAAGI. Here the CDR3 reads CASSYRGQGRTEAFF. CDR3 coding DNA: TGTGCCAGCAGTTATAGGGGACAGGGGCGAACTGAAGCTTTCTTT.

The V call is TRBV5-1, the J call TRBJ1-1, with 7 bases lining up with TRBD1. The CDR3 has 15 amino acids. CDR1 and CDR2 from the germline V gene are SGHRS and YFSETQ. V dropped 2 bases and J dropped 0; count of bases not matched to a gene: 4. The CDR3 protein is CASSLGGRMNTEAFF. The CDR3 nucleotides are TGCGCCAGCAGCTTAGGGGGCCGTATGAACACTGAAGCTTTCTTT.

The chain carries TRBV28 and TRBJ2-1; possible D gene TRBD2, 6 bases. The V gene's germline CDR1 is MDHEN and CDR2 SYDVKM. V gave up 3 bases and J gave up 0 bases, with 15 bases separating them. This CDR3 comprises 17 residues. The CDR3 sequence is CASSFPRDLSSYNEQFF. In DNA form, the CDR3 reads TGTGCCAGCAGTTTTCCCCGGGACTTGAGCTCCTACAATGAGCAGTTCTTC.